The 28 T cell receptor beta chains listed next were all sequenced from one sample in a study of T cells in Graves' hyperthyroidism and ophthalmopathy. It was RNA transcripts that yielded the amplified TCR beta CDR3 regions. In the first-round RT-PCR of the TCR CDR3, the HTBI primer set was used. TCRdb processed the multiplex PCR reads anew with MiXCR; each CDR3 protein has one entry. The data hold around 580,000 distinct CDR3 sequences, with approximately 44% observed a single time. The sequenced material came from peripheral blood or thyroid tissue (not recorded which). These receptors came from a woman younger than 30 with Graves' hyperthyroidism.

This clonotype was detected ten times or more. The chain recombines TRBV18 with TRBJ2-7; no definite D call. The CDR3 extends over 13 amino acids. Trimming stripped 3 bases from V and 2 bases from J, with 8 bases between. In germline, CDR1 is KGHSH, CDR2 LQKENI. CDR3 nucleotides: TGTGCCAGCTCACCGTTCCAGGCCTACGAGCAGTACTTC. Protein: CASSPFQAYEQYF.

Remarks on this clonotype: As the CDR3 is not closed by the conserved phenylalanine or tryptophan, this likely results from a read error. No DNA is shown, since the ends of the CDR3 on it are uncertain; the CDR3 is the one TCRdb lists. The chain couples TRBV5-4 to TRBJ1-1. The germline V gene encodes CDR1 SGHNT and CDR2 YYREEE (reference sequence). The CDR3 adds up to 8 amino acids, both ends counted. This CDR3 is CASSFGFS.

This clonotype occurred many times. This rearrangement joins TRBV7-9 to TRBJ2-5; no clear D. The CDR3 spans 13 residues. V lost 5 bases to trimming and J lost 4 bases, with 11 bases between them. Germline assignment: CDR1 SEHNR and CDR2 FQNEAQ (reference sequence). CDR3 DNA sequence: TGTGCCAGCAGCGCGGTCGCTTTAGAGACCCAGTACTTC. Translation: CASSAVALETQYF. Combining the CDR3 with reference TRBV7-9 and TRBJ2-5 gives the whole variable domain DTGVSQNPRHKITKRGQNVTFRCDPISEHNRLYWYRQTLGQGPEFLTYFQNEAQLEKSRLLSDRFSAERPKGSFSTLEIQRTEQGDSAMYLCASSAVALETQYFGPGTRLLVL.

Comments on this clonotype: Without the conserved terminal phenylalanine or tryptophan, this CDR3 likely stems from a read error. The DNA is left out, because the CDR3 cannot be placed on it with certainty; the CDR3 is given as TCRdb lists it. The V gene is TRBV7-9, the J gene TRBJ2-7; the table's D call, TRBD1, has no DNA check behind it. Germline CDR1 and CDR2: SEHNR and FQNEAQ (reference sequence). The CDR3 sequence runs 12 residues, both termini included. The CDR3 here is CASSLGRTERSY.

In its sample, this clonotype was seen many times. The chain combines TRBV20-1 with TRBJ1-2; no definite D call. This CDR3 has 12 residues. CDR1 and CDR2 (germline): DFQATT, SNEGSKA (reference sequence). The ends were cut back, 5 bases at V and 6 bases at J, with 13 bases in the middle. CDR3 in DNA: TGCAGTGCTTCGACTGCTCCCAATGGCTACACCTTC. Protein: CSASTAPNGYTF.

V and J are TRBV6-1 and TRBJ1-2, with D perhaps matching TRBD1 (5 bases). The CDR3 runs to 15 residues. V dropped 0 bases and J dropped 4 bases, with 12 bases sitting between them. Looked up from germline, CDR1 is MNHNS and CDR2 is SASEGT. The CDR3 nucleotides are TGTGCCAGCAGTGAAGCGGCAGGGTCACTCTATGGCTACACCTTC. This codes for CASSEAAGSLYGYTF.

The chain's CDR3 is CASSLTGARLGNTIYF. The CDR3 nucleotides are TGTGCCAGCAGTTTAACGGGGGCTCGGTTGGGAAACACCATATATTTT. The rearrangement joins TRBV27 to TRBJ1-3; maybe TRBD1 (6 bases). CDR1 and CDR2 (germline): MNHEY, SMNVEV (reference sequence). The CDR3 contains 16 residues. The V end was cut by 2 bases, the J end by 4 bases, with 15 bases between.

This clonotype has ten or more counts. The chain recombines TRBV13 with TRBJ1-3, with D uncertain. Per the germline V gene, CDR1 is PRHDT and CDR2 is FYEKMQ (reference sequence). V was pared by 7 bases and J by 2 bases, with 12 bases between. This CDR3 is 14 amino acids long. The CDR3 DNA reads as TGTGCCAGCACCCTAGGCGGGACTGGAAACACCATATATTTT. It is translated as CASTLGGTGNTIYF.

This chain uses TRBV13 with TRBJ2-2, with a possible D match to TRBD2 (5 bases). The J call is in doubt because the DNA end fits TRBJ2-3 better. CDR3 length equals 14 residues. The V gene's germline CDR1 is PRHDT and CDR2 FYEKMQ (reference sequence). CDR3 residues: CASSLALPGDTQYF. The CDR3 DNA is TGTGCCAGCAGCTTGGCACTACCGGGGGATACGCAGTATTTT.

This clonotype was observed a single time. This chain links TRBV5-1 with TRBJ1-2; 9 nucleotides match TRBD1. The V gene's germline CDR1 is SGHRS and CDR2 YFSETQ. V trimming: 0 bases; J trimming: 6 bases; junction bases outside the gene matches: 3. There are 14 residues in the CDR3. The CDR3 loop is CASSLEGTGHGYTF. The CDR3 nucleotides are TGCGCCAGCAGCTTGGAAGGGACAGGGCATGGCTACACCTTC.

Note on this clonotype: This clone may be a read error of a much larger clone one base away. The DNA of the CDR3 is TGCAGTGCGTCAAGTGCGGGGCGCGCAGATACGCAGTATTTT. Translating it yields CSASSAGRADTQYF. The chain carries TRBV20-1 and TRBJ2-3, with D tentatively TRBD2 (6 bases). The CDR3 extends over 14 amino acids. CDR1 and CDR2 from the germline V gene are DFQATT and SNEGSKA (reference sequence). V was cut by 6 bases and J by 4 bases, with 17 bases left in between.

The V and J genes are TRBV5-6 and TRBJ1-3; tentative D call: TRBD1 (5 bases). Trimming took 0 bases from V and 2 from J, leaving 15 bases between them. Germline V CDR1 and CDR2: SGHDT, YYEEEE. The CDR3 is made up of 17 amino acids. In DNA, the CDR3 is TGTGCCAGCAGCTTGGCTGGGTCCGACAGTGCTGGAAACACCATATATTTT. Its protein is CASSLAGSDSAGNTIYF.

This clonotype was seen repeatedly, ten times or more. The rearrangement joins TRBV5-1 to TRBJ2-7; no definite D call. Trimming took 0 bases from V and 4 from J, leaving 11 bases between them. Germline CDR1 and CDR2: SGHRS and YFSETQ. The CDR3 length is 14 residues. The CDR3 DNA reads TGCGCCAGCAGCTTGGAGAGGACCGGATACGAGCAGTACTTC. Amino acids: CASSLERTGYEQYF.

The chain recombines TRBV12-5 with TRBJ2-5; 14 bases match TRBD2. This CDR3 is built from 15 residues. Unmatched junction bases numbered 2, after V lost 4 bases and J lost 4 bases. Germline V lookup: CDR1 LGHNT, CDR2 FRNRAP. CDR3 residues: CASGYGLAGGETQYF. CDR3 in DNA: TGTGCTAGTGGTTACGGACTAGCGGGAGGAGAGACCCAGTACTTC.

The gene calls are TRBV29-1 and TRBJ2-7; 15 nucleotides align to TRBD2. V was clipped by 5 bases and J by 6 bases; unmatched bases: 8. The germline V gene has CDR1 SQVTM and CDR2 ANQGSEA. The CDR3 contains 15 residues. The CDR3 region has the DNA TGCAGCGTTCTCGGGGGACTAGCGGGAGGCTCCGAGCAGTACTTC. It is translated as CSVLGGLAGGSEQYF.

The chain is built from TRBV20-1 and TRBJ2-7; D uncertain. Trimming removed 0 bases from V and 6 bases from J, with 12 bases in between. Germline V lookup: CDR1 DFQATT, CDR2 SNEGSKA (reference sequence). This CDR3 has 13 residues. The CDR3 sequence is CSARDPVWSEQYF. The DNA of the CDR3 is TGCAGTGCTAGAGATCCGGTGTGGAGCGAGCAGTACTTC.

This clonotype appeared a few times. The chain combines TRBV25-1 with TRBJ1-1; the match to TRBD1 covers 9 bases. The germline CDR1 and CDR2 sequences are MGHDK and SYGVNS. J gave up 4 bases and V 7 bases, and 7 bases lay outside the gene matches. The CDR3 sequence is 14 residues long. CDR3: CASTLTGGGTEAFF. CDR3 DNA sequence: TGTGCCAGCACCCTGACAGGGGGGGGCACTGAAGCTTTCTTT. Combining the CDR3 with reference TRBV25-1 and TRBJ1-1 gives the whole variable domain EADIYQTPRYLVIGTGKKITLECSQTMGHDKMYWYQQDPGMELHLIHYSYGVNSTEKGDLSSESTVSRIRTEHFPLTLESARPSHTSQYLCASTLTGGGTEAFFGQGTRLTVV.

This clonotype was observed a single time. The chain uses TRBV29-1 and TRBJ2-5; TRBD2 matches 7 bases. The CDR3 sequence is 13 residues long. J was trimmed by 6 bases and V by 2 bases; bases with no gene match: 6. In germline, CDR1 is SQVTM, CDR2 ANQGSEA. The CDR3 nucleotides are TGCAGCGTTGAACTAGCGGTGGGTCAGACCCAGTACTTC. Its protein product is CSVELAVGQTQYF.

On this clonotype itself: This CDR3 is missing its conserved last phenylalanine or tryptophan, likely due to a read error. The chain links TRBV7-6 to TRBJ1-2; D not certain. The CDR3 covers 8 residues. V was shortened by 4 bases and J by 10 bases, with 1 base between the two germline ends. Germline loops: CDR1 SGHVS, CDR2 FNYEAQ. CDR3 region: CASSSYTY. The CDR3 DNA reads TGTGCCAGCAGCTCCTACACCTAC.

The J gene is TRBJ2-2, the V gene TRBV29-1, with D possibly TRBD1 on 6 matching bases. Trimming pared 7 bases from V and 7 bases from J, leaving 13 bases between. The CDR3 has 12 amino acids. Germline CDR1 is SQVTM and CDR2 is ANQGSEA. For the CDR3, the DNA is TGCAGCGCCAACAGGGTCAGCGGGGAGCTGTTTTTT. Protein sequence: CSANRVSGELFF.

The chain uses TRBV2 and TRBJ2-2, with 9 nucleotides matching TRBD2. The CDR3 length is 16 residues. The ends lost 6 bases at V and 5 bases at J; junction bases unmatched: 10. The germline V gene encodes CDR1 SNHLY and CDR2 FYNNEI. CDR3 sequence reads: CASSQVLAGVTGELFF. In DNA, the CDR3 is TGTGCCAGCAGCCAAGTCTTAGCGGGAGTAACCGGGGAGCTGTTTTTT.

This clonotype appeared a single time. The chain is built from TRBV20-1 and TRBJ1-2, with a possible D match to TRBD1 (5 bases). CDR3 length equals 12 residues. Deletions cut 4 bases from V and 4 bases from J, with 10 bases between. Germline V gene sequence: CDR1 DFQATT, CDR2 SNEGSKA (reference sequence). In DNA form, the CDR3 reads TGCAGTGCTATCCTGGGGGGCTATGGCTACACCTTC. Its translation is CSAILGGYGYTF.

J is TRBJ1-2 and V is TRBV15; 8 nucleotides line up with TRBD1. CDR3 length equals 11 residues. The V gene end was trimmed by 11 bases and the J gene end by 2 bases; junction bases not matched to a gene: 1. The germline gives CDR1 LNHNV, CDR2 YYDKDF (reference sequence). The CDR3 nucleotides read TGTGCCTACAGGGGGAACTATGGCTACACCTTC. Protein product: CAYRGNYGYTF.

This clonotype came up many times. CDR3 amino acids: CASSLYRGGQETQYF. In nucleotides, the CDR3 is TGTGCCAGCAGTTTATACAGGGGTGGTCAAGAGACCCAGTACTTC. The V and J genes are TRBV12-3 or TRBV12-4 and TRBJ2-5; 7 bases agree with TRBD1. The CDR3 is 15 residues long. J was trimmed by 2 bases and V by 2 bases; bases with no gene match: 5.

This clonotype was observed at least ten times. This sequence joins TRBV11-3 and TRBJ2-7; 7 positions match TRBD1. The germline V gene has CDR1 SGHNT and CDR2 YENEEA. This CDR3 spans 14 amino acids. The V and J ends lost 4 bases and 4 bases, in that order; junction bases with no gene match: 7. Here the CDR3 reads CASSSMDRPYEQYF. The CDR3 DNA reads TGTGCCAGCAGCTCCATGGACAGGCCGTACGAGCAGTACTTC.

A remark on this clonotype: Compared with germline, one end of the junction differs, possibly owing to a read error. The chain carries TRBV5-6 and TRBJ2-5; D possibly corresponds to TRBD1 (6 bases). CDR3 length: 14 residues. Germline-derived CDR1 and CDR2 are SGHDT and YYEEEE. CDR3 amino acids: CACSSDRYQETQYF. The CDR3 DNA follows: TGTGCCTGCAGTAGCGACAGGTACCAAGAGACCCAGTACTTC.

There are many counts of this clonotype. The rearrangement uses TRBV19 and TRBJ1-5; D might be TRBD1 (5 bases). This CDR3 comprises 14 residues. V gave up 5 bases and J gave up 6 bases, with 14 bases separating them. Germline CDR1 LNHDA, CDR2 SQIVND (reference sequence). CDR3 sequence (DNA): TGTGCCAGTAGTTCGAGGGCCGGGACTCAGCCCCAGCATTTT. It codes for CASSSRAGTQPQHF.

The V gene is TRBV11-3, the J gene TRBJ2-2, with TRBD2 identical over 12 bases. Per the germline V gene, CDR1 is SGHNT and CDR2 is YENEEA. This CDR3 contains 15 residues. The V segment lost 5 bases and the J segment 4 bases; nucleotides outside the gene matches: 2. The DNA of the CDR3 is TGTGCCAGCAGCCGGACTAGCGGGACCACCGGGGAGCTGTTTTTT. It codes for CASSRTSGTTGELFF.